This T cell receptor beta chain was identified in a study of cytomegalovirus exposure and HLA in healthy donors. Trimming stripped 4 bases from V and 0 bases from J, with 13 bases between. The CDR3 extends over 16 amino acids. Germline loops: CDR1 SGHVS, CDR2 FQNEAQ. The table lists this clone with a few counts. What it binds is unknown. Study findings and constraints: In a later analysis, an Asian-associated ancestry cluster reportedly showed fewer N-insertions than the roughly 730-donor mean.

Primers: 60 Vbeta forward and 13 Jbeta reverse. Authors' processing steps: Approximately 11 million of around 85 million unique TCR beta chains were shared, per a later count. Measured with immunoSEQ multiplex PCR; TCRdb has only the in-frame clones, and not every one. That table furnishes V, J and clone size, whereas the DNA furnished D and trimming. The table has 160,000 or so clones, approximately 78% seen once. Sequencing was carried out using PBMCs. V usage is TRBV7-8 and J usage is TRBJ2-1; maybe TRBD2 (7 bases). This clonotype originated in a human donor in good health. The CDR3 region is CASSSLRGGSYNEQFF. The CDR3 nucleotides are TGTGCCAGCAGCTCCTTAAGGGGGGGCTCCTACAATGAGCAGTTCTTC.